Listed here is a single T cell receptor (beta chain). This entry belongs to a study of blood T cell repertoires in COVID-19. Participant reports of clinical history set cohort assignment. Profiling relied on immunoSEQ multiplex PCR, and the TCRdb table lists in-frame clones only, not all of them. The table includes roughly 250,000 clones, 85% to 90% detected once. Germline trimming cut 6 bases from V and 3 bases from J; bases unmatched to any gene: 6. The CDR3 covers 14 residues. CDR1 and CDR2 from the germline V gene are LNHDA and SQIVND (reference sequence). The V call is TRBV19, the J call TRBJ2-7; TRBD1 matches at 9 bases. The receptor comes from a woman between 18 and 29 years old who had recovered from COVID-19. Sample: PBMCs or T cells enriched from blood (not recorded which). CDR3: CASRPGQGLYEQYF. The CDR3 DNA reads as TGTGCCAGTAGGCCGGGACAGGGACTCTACGAGCAGTACTTC.